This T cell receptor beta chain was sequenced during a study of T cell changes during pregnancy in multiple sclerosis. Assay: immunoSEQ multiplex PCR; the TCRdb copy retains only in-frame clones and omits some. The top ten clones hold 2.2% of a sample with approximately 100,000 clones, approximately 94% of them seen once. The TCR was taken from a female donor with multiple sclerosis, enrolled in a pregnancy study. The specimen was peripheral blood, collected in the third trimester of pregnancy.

This chain's CDR3 is CASWTSGSTDTQYF. CDR3 DNA: TGTGCCTCCTGGACTAGCGGGAGCACAGATACGCAGTATTTT. The chain is built from TRBV10-3 and TRBJ2-3; 11 bases are shared with TRBD2. J lost 0 bases, V lost 11 bases, and 4 bases had no gene match. The V gene's germline CDR1 is ENHRY and CDR2 SYGVKD. This CDR3 contains 14 residues.